This T cell receptor beta chain was identified in a study of breast tumors, draining lymph nodes, adjacent tissues. Samples came from axillary lymph nodes draining the breast cancer. The germline V gene encodes CDR1 SNHLY and CDR2 FYNNEI. With termini counted, the CDR3 has 21 amino acids. Note on this clonotype: The limits of the CDR3 on the DNA are not certain, so only TCRdb's listed CDR3 is given.

TCRdb re-called the multiplex PCR reads with MiXCR, one entry per CDR3 protein. The sample yields 180,000 or so distinct CDR3 sequences, 31% seen once. The chain has TRBV2 and TRBJ1-5. The sequence derives from a female donor with breast cancer. Some clones in this sample may be carry-over from other donors' samples. What was sequenced was axillary lymph node tissue. The CDR3 reads CASSERLAGALRYAVFWPRHF.